A selection of T cell receptor beta chains follows, all from one sample in a study of CD8 T cells in cerebrospinal fluid in Alzheimer's disease. One entry per CDR3 protein, without DNA, is what TCRdb gives after re-calling the 10x single-cell sequencing reads. The sample's table shows roughly 1,200 distinct CDR3 sequences. Input material: cerebrospinal fluid. The receptor set was obtained from a human donor with Alzheimer's disease. The CDR3 runs from the conserved cysteine through the conserved F or W. Fields, in order: clone size, J gene, V gene, CDR3 protein. The size entry is marked missing in some rows and otherwise reads once, few, many or a size class.

abundance: .; j_gene: TRBJ1-2; v_gene: TRBV19; CDR3aa: CASSIKGSQGGGYGYTF
abundance: medium-sized; j_gene: TRBJ1-1; v_gene: TRBV5-6; CDR3aa: CASSGRDRRWTEAFF
abundance: .; j_gene: TRBJ2-7; v_gene: TRBV9; CDR3aa: CASSGGTGGVYEQYF
abundance: medium-sized; j_gene: TRBJ2-3; v_gene: TRBV20-1; CDR3aa: CSARPAGRDTDTQYF
abundance: medium-sized; j_gene: TRBJ1-2; v_gene: TRBV28; CDR3aa: CASSYRGLDYGYTF
abundance: large; j_gene: TRBJ2-3; v_gene: TRBV5-4; CDR3aa: CASSLWRGRTDTQYF
abundance: medium-sized; j_gene: TRBJ2-1; v_gene: TRBV5-1; CDR3aa: CASSTDRVTEQFF
abundance: hyperexpanded; j_gene: TRBJ1-5; v_gene: TRBV20-1; CDR3aa: CSAGRGGRQPQHF
abundance: medium-sized; j_gene: TRBJ2-5; v_gene: TRBV27; CDR3aa: CASRGRDQETQYF
abundance: large; j_gene: TRBJ1-2; v_gene: TRBV7-2; CDR3aa: CASSSLLQGGYTF
abundance: large; j_gene: TRBJ1-1; v_gene: TRBV7-6; CDR3aa: CASSLSQGNTEAFF
abundance: medium-sized; j_gene: TRBJ1-5; v_gene: TRBV5-6; CDR3aa: CASSLDDSNQPQHF
abundance: medium-sized; j_gene: TRBJ2-3; v_gene: TRBV29-1; CDR3aa: CSAGQQGSTDTQYF
abundance: large; j_gene: TRBJ2-7; v_gene: TRBV20-1; CDR3aa: CSARGFFYEQYF
abundance: large; j_gene: TRBJ1-2; v_gene: TRBV12-3/TRBV12-4; CDR3aa: CASSLAADGRVGYTF
abundance: medium-sized; j_gene: TRBJ2-2; v_gene: TRBV5-8; CDR3aa: CASSKEGVRTGELFF